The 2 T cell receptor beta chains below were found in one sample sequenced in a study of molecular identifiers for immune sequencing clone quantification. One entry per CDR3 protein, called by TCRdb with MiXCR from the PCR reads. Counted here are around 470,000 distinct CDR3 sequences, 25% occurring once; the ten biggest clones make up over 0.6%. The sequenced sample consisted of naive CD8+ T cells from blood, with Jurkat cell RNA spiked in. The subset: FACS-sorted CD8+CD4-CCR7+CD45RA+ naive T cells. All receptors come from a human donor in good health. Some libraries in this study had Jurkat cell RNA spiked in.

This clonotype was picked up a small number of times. The CDR3 reads CASSQGPGMTDTQYF. The CDR3 DNA reads as TGCGCCAGCAGCCAAGGACCGGGGATGACAGATACGCAGTATTTT. The chain links TRBV4-1 to TRBJ2-3; a possible D gene is TRBD2 (5 bases). V shed 1 base and J shed 3 bases, with 11 bases lying between them. This CDR3 spans 15 amino acids. The germline gives CDR1 MGHRA, CDR2 YSYEKL.

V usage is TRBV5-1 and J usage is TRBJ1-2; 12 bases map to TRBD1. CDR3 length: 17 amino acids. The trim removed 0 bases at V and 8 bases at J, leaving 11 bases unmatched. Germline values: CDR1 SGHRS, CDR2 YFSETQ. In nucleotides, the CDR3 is TGCGCCAGCAGCTTGGAGCCCTCCGGGACAGGGGGCGAAGGCTACACCTTC. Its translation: CASSLEPSGTGGEGYTF.